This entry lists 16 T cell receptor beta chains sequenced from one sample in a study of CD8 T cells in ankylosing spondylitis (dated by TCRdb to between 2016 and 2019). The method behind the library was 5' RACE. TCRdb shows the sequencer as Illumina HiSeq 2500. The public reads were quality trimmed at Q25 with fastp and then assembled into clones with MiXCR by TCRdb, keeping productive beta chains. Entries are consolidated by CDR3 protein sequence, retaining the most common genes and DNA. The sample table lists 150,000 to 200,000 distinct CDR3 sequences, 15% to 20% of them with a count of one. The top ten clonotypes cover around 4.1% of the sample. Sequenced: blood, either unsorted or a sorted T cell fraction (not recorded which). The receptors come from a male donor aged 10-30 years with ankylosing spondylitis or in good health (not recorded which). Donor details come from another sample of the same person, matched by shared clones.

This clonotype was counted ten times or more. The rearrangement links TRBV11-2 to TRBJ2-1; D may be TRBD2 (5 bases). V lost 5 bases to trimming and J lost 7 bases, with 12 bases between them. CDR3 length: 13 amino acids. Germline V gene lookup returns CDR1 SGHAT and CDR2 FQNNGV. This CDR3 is CASSGPGWNEQFF. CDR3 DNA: TGTGCCAGCAGCGGGCCGGGGTGGAATGAGCAGTTCTTC.

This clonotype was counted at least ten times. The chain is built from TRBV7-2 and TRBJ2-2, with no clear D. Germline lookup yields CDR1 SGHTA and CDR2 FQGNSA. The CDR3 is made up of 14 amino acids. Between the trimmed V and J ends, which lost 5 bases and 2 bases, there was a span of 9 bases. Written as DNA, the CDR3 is TGTGCCAGCAGCCCATACAGCAACACCGGGGAGCTGTTTTTT. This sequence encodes CASSPYSNTGELFF.

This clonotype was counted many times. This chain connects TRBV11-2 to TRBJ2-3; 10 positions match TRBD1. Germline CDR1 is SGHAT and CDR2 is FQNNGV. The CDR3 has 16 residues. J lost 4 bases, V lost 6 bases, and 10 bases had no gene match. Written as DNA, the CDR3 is TGTGCCAGCAGTTCCATTCGGGACAGGGGATCAGATACGCAGTATTTT. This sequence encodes CASSSIRDRGSDTQYF.

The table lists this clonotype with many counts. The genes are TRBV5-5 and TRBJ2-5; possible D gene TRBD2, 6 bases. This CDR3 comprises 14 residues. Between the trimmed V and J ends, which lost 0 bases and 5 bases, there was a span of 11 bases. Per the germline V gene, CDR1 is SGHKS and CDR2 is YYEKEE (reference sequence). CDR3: CASSLAASDETQYF. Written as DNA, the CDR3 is TGTGCCAGCAGCTTGGCGGCTAGCGATGAGACCCAGTACTTC.

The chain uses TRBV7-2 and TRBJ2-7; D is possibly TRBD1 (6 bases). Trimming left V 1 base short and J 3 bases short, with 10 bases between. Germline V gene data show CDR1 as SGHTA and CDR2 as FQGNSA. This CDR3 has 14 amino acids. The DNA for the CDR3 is TGTGCCAGCAGCTTAGGTGTGGGACACTACGAGCAGTACTTC. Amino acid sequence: CASSLGVGHYEQYF. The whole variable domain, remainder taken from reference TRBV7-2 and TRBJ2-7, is GAGVSQSPSNKVTEKGKDVELRCDPISGHTALYWYRQSLGQGLEFLIYFQGNSAPDKSGLPSDRFSAERTGGSVSTLTIQRTQQEDSAVYLCASSLGVGHYEQYFGPGTRLTVT.

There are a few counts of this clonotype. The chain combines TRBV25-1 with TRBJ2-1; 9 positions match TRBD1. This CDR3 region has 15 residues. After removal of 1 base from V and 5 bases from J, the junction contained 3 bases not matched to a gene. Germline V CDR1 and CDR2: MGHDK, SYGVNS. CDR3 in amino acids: CASSEWGTGHNEQFF. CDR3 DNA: TGTGCCAGCAGTGAATGGGGGACAGGGCACAATGAGCAGTTCTTC.

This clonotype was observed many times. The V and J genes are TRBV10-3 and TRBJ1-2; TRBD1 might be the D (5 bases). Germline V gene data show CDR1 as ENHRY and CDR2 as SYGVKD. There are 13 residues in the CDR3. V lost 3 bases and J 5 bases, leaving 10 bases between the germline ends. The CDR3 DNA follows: TGTGCCATCAGTGATCTACAGGCATATGGCTACACCTTC. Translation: CAISDLQAYGYTF.

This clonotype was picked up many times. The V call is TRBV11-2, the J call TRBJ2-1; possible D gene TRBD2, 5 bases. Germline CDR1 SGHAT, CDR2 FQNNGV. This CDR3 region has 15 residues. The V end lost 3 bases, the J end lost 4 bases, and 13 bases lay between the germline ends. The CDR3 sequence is CASSLGLAEYNEQFF. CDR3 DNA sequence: TGTGCCAGCAGCTTGGGCCTAGCAGAGTACAATGAGCAGTTCTTC.

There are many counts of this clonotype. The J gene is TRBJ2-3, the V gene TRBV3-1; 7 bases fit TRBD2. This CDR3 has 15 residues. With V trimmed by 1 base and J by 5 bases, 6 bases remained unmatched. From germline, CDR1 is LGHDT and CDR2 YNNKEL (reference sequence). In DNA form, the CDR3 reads TGTGCCAGCAGCCAAGTACCCAGGGAGGGAGATACGCAGTATTTT. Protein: CASSQVPREGDTQYF.

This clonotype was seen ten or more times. The CDR3 loop reads CASSYGGSYEQYF. In DNA, the CDR3 is TGTGCCAGCAGTTATGGGGGCTCCTACGAGCAGTACTTC. This chain uses TRBV12-3 or TRBV12-4 with TRBJ2-7; D is tentatively TRBD1 or TRBD2 (5 bases each). The CDR3 is 13 residues long. The V end was cut by 4 bases, the J end by 0 bases, with 7 bases between.

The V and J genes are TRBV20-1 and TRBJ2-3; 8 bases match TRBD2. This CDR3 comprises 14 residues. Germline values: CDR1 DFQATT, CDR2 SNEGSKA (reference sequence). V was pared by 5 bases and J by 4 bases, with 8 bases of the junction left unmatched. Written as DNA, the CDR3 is TGCAGTGCTTACGGGGGGGGATTGGCAGATACGCAGTATTTT. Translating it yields CSAYGGGLADTQYF.

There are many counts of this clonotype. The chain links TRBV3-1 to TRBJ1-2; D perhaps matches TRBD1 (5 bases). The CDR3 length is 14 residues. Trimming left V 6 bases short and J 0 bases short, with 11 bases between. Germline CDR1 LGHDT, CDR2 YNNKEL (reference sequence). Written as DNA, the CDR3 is TGTGCCAGCAGTGAGCGGGGCCCTAACTATGGCTACACCTTC. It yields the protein CASSERGPNYGYTF.

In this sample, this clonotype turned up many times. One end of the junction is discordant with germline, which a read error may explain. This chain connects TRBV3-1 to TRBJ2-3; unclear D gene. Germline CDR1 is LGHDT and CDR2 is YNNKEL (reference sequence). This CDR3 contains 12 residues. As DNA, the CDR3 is TGCGCCAGCAGCCAAGTCGCAGATACGCAGTATTTT. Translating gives CASSQVADTQYF.

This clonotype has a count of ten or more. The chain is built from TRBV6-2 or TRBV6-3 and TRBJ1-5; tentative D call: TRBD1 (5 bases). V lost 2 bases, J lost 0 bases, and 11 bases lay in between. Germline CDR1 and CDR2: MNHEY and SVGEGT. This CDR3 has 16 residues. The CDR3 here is CASSYMGQGSNQPQHF. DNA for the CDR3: TGTGCCAGCAGTTACATGGGGCAGGGTAGCAATCAGCCCCAGCATTTT.

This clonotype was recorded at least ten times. The CDR3 here is CASSLGWQGDYGYTF. In nucleotides, the CDR3 is TGTGCCAGCAGTTTAGGTTGGCAGGGAGACTATGGCTACACCTTC. This chain joins TRBV28 and TRBJ1-2, with a tentative D call TRBD1 (5 bases). This CDR3 comprises 15 residues. V lost 2 bases, J lost 3 bases, and 13 bases lay in between. The germline gives CDR1 MDHEN, CDR2 SYDVKM.

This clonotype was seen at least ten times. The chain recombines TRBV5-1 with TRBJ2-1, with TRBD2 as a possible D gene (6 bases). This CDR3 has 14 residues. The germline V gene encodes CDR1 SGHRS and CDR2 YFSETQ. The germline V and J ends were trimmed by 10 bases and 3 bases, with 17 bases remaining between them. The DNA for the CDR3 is TGCGCCTCACAACCGGAGGGAATCTACAATGAGCAGTTCTTC. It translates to CASQPEGIYNEQFF. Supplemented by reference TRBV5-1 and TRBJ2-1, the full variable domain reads KAGVTQTPRYLIKTRGQQVTLSCSPISGHRSVSWYQQTPGQGLQFLFEYFSETQRNKGNFPGRFSGRQFSNSRSEMNVSTLELGDSALYLCASQPEGIYNEQFFGPGTRLTVL.